Following are 16 T cell receptor beta chains from one sample sequenced in a study of cytomegalovirus exposure and HLA in healthy donors. The PCR contained 60 Vbeta and 13 Jbeta primers. Assay used: immunoSEQ multiplex PCR; TCRdb lists only in-frame clones, some missing. The sample yields about 130,000 clones, over 70% seen once. Material for sequencing was PBMCs. These receptors were taken from a man in his thirties or forties in good health and CMV-seronegative.

In this sample, this clone turned up a few times. The genes are TRBV10-3 and TRBJ1-1, with D possibly being TRBD1 (5 bases). Germline V gene sequence: CDR1 ENHRY, CDR2 SYGVKD. The CDR3 spans 14 residues. V was pared by 5 bases and J by 11 bases, with 21 bases between. The CDR3 loop is CAISKGAGTGVAFF. The DNA of the CDR3 is TGTGCCATCAGTAAAGGGGCAGGGACGGGAGTTGCTTTCTTT.

The chain uses TRBV4-2 and TRBJ2-2; TRBD2 agrees at 7 bases. The CDR3 runs to 17 residues. Trimming took 1 base from V and 5 from J; bases not matched to a gene: 10. Germline V CDR1 and CDR2: LGHNA, YNFKEQ. In nucleotides, the CDR3 is TGTGCCAGCAGCCAAGTCGCGCGGCTAGCGGAAACCGGGGAGCTGTTTTTT. Translating gives CASSQVARLAETGELFF.

The CDR3, as DNA: TGTGCCAGCAGCTGGAGATCGGGCCGTGGGGCTACTGGAAACACCATATATTTT. This gives the protein CASSWRSGRGATGNTIYF. The chain is built from TRBV13 and TRBJ1-3, with a possible D match to TRBD1 (5 bases). Looked up from germline, CDR1 is PRHDT and CDR2 is FYEKMQ (reference sequence). CDR3 length: 18 amino acids. Between the trimmed V and J ends, which lost 4 bases and 2 bases, there was a span of 21 bases.

This chain uses TRBV5-1 with TRBJ2-3; 8 bases fit TRBD2. V was pared by 0 bases and J by 4 bases, with 10 bases of the junction left unmatched. This CDR3 is 17 amino acids long. From germline, CDR1 is SGHRS and CDR2 YFSETQ. CDR3 sequence: CASSLGSGGGWADTQYF. The CDR3 DNA reads TGCGCCAGCAGCTTGGGTTCTGGCGGGGGGTGGGCAGATACGCAGTATTTT.

The rearrangement uses TRBV27 and TRBJ2-7, with 10 bases lining up with TRBD2. V gave up 3 bases and J gave up 5 bases; unmatched junction bases: 10. CDR1 is MNHEY, CDR2 SMNVEV, per germline (reference sequence). This CDR3 region has 16 residues. CDR3 coding DNA: TGTGCCAGCAGTTTTCGGCTAGCGGGAGTATTGGACGAGCAGTACTTC. This encodes CASSFRLAGVLDEQYF.

The V call is TRBV7-2, the J call TRBJ2-5; 7 nucleotides match TRBD1. The CDR3 sequence is 13 residues long. The V gene's germline CDR1 is SGHTA and CDR2 FQGNSA. With V trimmed by 8 bases and J by 1 base, 4 bases remained unmatched. CDR3 residues: CASCRDSQETQYF. The CDR3 bases are TGTGCCAGCTGCCGGGACAGCCAAGAGACCCAGTACTTC.

The V call is TRBV7-9, the J call TRBJ1-1; D not certain. The CDR3 is 12 residues long. The germline V gene encodes CDR1 SEHNR and CDR2 FQNEAQ (reference sequence). The V gene lost 5 bases and the J gene lost 2 bases, with 6 bases spanning the gap. CDR3 DNA sequence: TGTGCCAGCAGCCTTACAAACACTGAAGCTTTCTTT. This translates into CASSLTNTEAFF.

The V and J genes are TRBV5-6 and TRBJ2-7; D perhaps matches TRBD2 (5 bases). The V gene lost 0 bases and the J gene lost 5 bases, with 6 bases spanning the gap. CDR3 size: 12 residues. CDR1 and CDR2 (germline): SGHDT, YYEEEE. CDR3 sequence: CASSLAGDEQYF. In nucleotides, the CDR3 is TGTGCCAGCAGCTTGGCCGGGGACGAGCAGTACTTC.

The V and J genes are TRBV9 and TRBJ2-7, with 9 bases identical to TRBD2. CDR3 length: 15 amino acids. J gave up 3 bases and V 1 base, and 5 bases lay outside the gene matches. Germline V lookup: CDR1 SGDLS, CDR2 YYNGEE. The CDR3 sequence is CASSVSTSGGYEQYF. The CDR3 bases are TGTGCCAGCAGCGTATCGACTAGCGGAGGCTACGAGCAGTACTTC.

This sequence joins TRBV7-2 and TRBJ2-7; 7 nucleotides match TRBD1. V trimming: 4 bases; J trimming: 4 bases; junction bases outside the gene matches: 13. Germline V lookup: CDR1 SGHTA, CDR2 FQGNSA. The CDR3 is 16 amino acids. In DNA form, the CDR3 reads TGTGCCAGCAGCTCCTTATCCCGGGACAGTAGATACGAGCAGTACTTC. Protein product: CASSSLSRDSRYEQYF.

The genes are TRBV9 and TRBJ1-5; tentative D call: TRBD1 (5 bases). The CDR3 length is 14 residues. The V end was cut by 4 bases, the J end by 1 base, with 9 bases between. The germline gives CDR1 SGDLS, CDR2 YYNGEE. CDR3 loop: CASSRDLSNQPQHF. The CDR3 DNA follows: TGTGCCAGCAGCCGGGACTTAAGCAATCAGCCCCAGCATTTT. The whole variable domain, filled in from reference TRBV9 and TRBJ1-5, reads DSGVTQTPKHLITATGQRVTLRCSPRSGDLSVYWYQQSLDQGLQFLIQYYNGEERAKGNILERFSAQQFPDLHSELNLSSLELGDSALYFCASSRDLSNQPQHFGDGTRLSIL.

J is TRBJ1-6 and V is TRBV30; tentatively, D is TRBD1 (5 bases). Trimming pared 4 bases from V and 0 bases from J, leaving 7 bases between. The CDR3 loop spans 14 amino acids. Germline lookup yields CDR1 GTSNPN and CDR2 SVGIG (reference sequence). The CDR3 protein is CAWTGRSYNSPLHF. DNA for the CDR3: TGTGCCTGGACAGGGCGCTCCTATAATTCACCCCTCCACTTT.

The J gene is TRBJ1-3, the V gene TRBV2, with unresolved D. V lost 4 bases, J lost 0 bases, and 13 bases lay in between. The CDR3 has 16 amino acids. The V gene's germline CDR1 is SNHLY and CDR2 FYNNEI. CDR3 amino acids: CASSGGTAYSGNTIYF. The CDR3 bases are TGTGCCAGCAGTGGAGGTACGGCTTACTCTGGAAACACCATATATTTT.

This sequence joins TRBV5-1 and TRBJ2-1; possible D gene TRBD2, 5 bases. The CDR3 has 12 amino acids. Trimming shortened V by 4 bases and J by 7 bases, and 9 bases separated the two germline ends. Per germline, CDR1 SGHRS and CDR2 YFSETQ. The CDR3 is CASSARRNEQFF. The DNA for the CDR3 is TGCGCCAGCAGCGCCAGGAGGAATGAGCAGTTCTTC.

This chain connects TRBV10-3 to TRBJ1-2; 8 bases are shared with TRBD1. V lost 0 bases to trimming and J lost 4 bases; unmatched junction nucleotides: 4. This CDR3 comprises 15 residues. Per germline, CDR1 ENHRY and CDR2 SYGVKD. As DNA, the CDR3 is TGTGCCATCAGTGAGTCAGGACAGGGAATCTATGGCTACACCTTC. Translation: CAISESGQGIYGYTF.

This chain uses TRBV5-1 with TRBJ2-1, with 15 nucleotides matching TRBD2. CDR1 and CDR2 (germline): SGHRS, YFSETQ. The CDR3 sequence is 18 residues long. V was pared by 4 bases and J by 7 bases, with 12 bases of the junction left unmatched. The CDR3 loop reads CASSQGQPGTSGRNEQFF. As DNA, the CDR3 is TGCGCCAGCAGCCAAGGCCAACCCGGGACTAGCGGGAGGAATGAGCAGTTCTTC.